A selection of T cell receptor beta chains follows, all from one sample in a study of shared clonotypes between healthy human individuals. The protocol was immunoSEQ multiplex PCR, while the TCRdb copy is restricted to in-frame clones and leaves out a portion. Of 2 million to 2.5 million clones in the sample, roughly 91% were seen once. The sequenced material came from naive CD8+ T cells from PBMCs. Receptors were obtained from a man aged 18 to 29 in good health. Some clones in this sample may be carry-over from other donors' samples. The conserved cysteine and the conserved F or W are not part of the CDR3 here.

v_call: TRBV11-2
cdr3_length: 13
cdr3_aa: ASSGRGVLYNEQF

v_call: TRBV7-9
cdr3_length: 14
cdr3_aa: ASSLGTVEGSYGYT

v_call: TRBV23-1
cdr3_length: 16
cdr3_aa: ASSQSRGLWDSSDTQY

v_call: TRBV7-9
cdr3_length: 12
cdr3_aa: ASSGDRFTYEQY

v_call: TRBV7-9
cdr3_length: 11
cdr3_aa: ASSSDSTDTQY

v_call: TRBV27
cdr3_length: 13
cdr3_aa: ASSPRVHASLGYT

v_call: TRBV28
cdr3_length: 13
cdr3_aa: ASSLQHRGQYEQY

v_call: TRBV9
cdr3_length: 13
cdr3_aa: ASSVGRSSHNEQF

v_call: TRBV19
cdr3_length: 13
cdr3_aa: ASSIGTIYFRGYT

v_call: TRBV7-9
cdr3_length: 11
cdr3_aa: ASSFPSGNTIY

v_call: TRBV10-3
cdr3_length: 10
cdr3_aa: AISEGDYGYT

v_call: TRBV15
cdr3_length: 15
cdr3_aa: ATSRGDSGRDRDEQF

v_call: TRBV28
cdr3_length: 12
cdr3_aa: ASRESGSGNTIY

v_call: TRBV4-3
cdr3_length: 13
cdr3_aa: ASSQGGSSIDTQY

v_call: TRBV11-2
cdr3_length: 13
cdr3_aa: ASSGTGTPTYEQY

v_call: TRBV6-1
cdr3_length: 12
cdr3_aa: ASSEPGSPVEAF

v_call: TRBV6-5
cdr3_length: 13
cdr3_aa: ASSTDPLRRWELF

v_call: TRBV5-4
cdr3_length: 13
cdr3_aa: ASSLGLADVYEQY

v_call: TRBV4-2
cdr3_length: 14
cdr3_aa: ASSPGLAGVRYEQY

v_call: TRBV28
cdr3_length: 12
cdr3_aa: ASSLSGRTYEQY

v_call: TRBV14
cdr3_length: 14
cdr3_aa: ASSLGLPYSYNEQF

v_call: TRBV19
cdr3_length: 10
cdr3_aa: ASLGFSGELF

v_call: TRBV5-1
cdr3_length: 13
cdr3_aa: ASSLGTGAQETQY

v_call: TRBV28
cdr3_length: 13
cdr3_aa: ASTLDPNIYNEQF

v_call: TRBV5-4
cdr3_length: 10
cdr3_aa: ASSGTLTEAF

v_call: TRBV5-1
cdr3_length: 15
cdr3_aa: ASSTQQVHLMNTEAF

v_call: TRBV28
cdr3_length: 13
cdr3_aa: ASSLPASGDYEQY

v_call: TRBV19
cdr3_length: 14
cdr3_aa: ASSGSASGRLYEQY

v_call: TRBV27
cdr3_length: 15
cdr3_aa: ASSLIGAGGYLYEQY

v_call: TRBV15
cdr3_length: 13
cdr3_aa: ATSRSLGAGGEQF

v_call: TRBV4-3
cdr3_length: 15
cdr3_aa: ASSQVGGRTINYGYT

v_call: TRBV7-6
cdr3_length: 13
cdr3_aa: ASSLGTSGHYEQY

v_call: TRBV9
cdr3_length: 12
cdr3_aa: ASNQGERTYEQY

v_call: TRBV4-2
cdr3_length: 14
cdr3_aa: ASSQEAGWNTGELF

v_call: TRBV11-3
cdr3_length: 11
cdr3_aa: ASSLVFSGEQY

v_call: TRBV4-3
cdr3_length: 12
cdr3_aa: ASSQAFLHNEQF